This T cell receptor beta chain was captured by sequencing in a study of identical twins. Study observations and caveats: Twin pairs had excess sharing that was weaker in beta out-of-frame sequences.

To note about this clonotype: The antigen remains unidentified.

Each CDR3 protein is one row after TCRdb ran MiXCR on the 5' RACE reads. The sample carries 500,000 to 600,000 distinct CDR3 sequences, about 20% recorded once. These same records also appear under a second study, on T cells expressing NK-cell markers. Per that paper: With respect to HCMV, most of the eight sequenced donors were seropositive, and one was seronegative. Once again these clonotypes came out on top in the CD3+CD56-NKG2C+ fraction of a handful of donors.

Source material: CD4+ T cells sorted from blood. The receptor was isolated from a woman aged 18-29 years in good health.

The CDR3 sequence is CASSPKHSGEAYEQYF. The CDR3 DNA reads TGCGCCAGCAGCCCGAAACATAGCGGGGAAGCGTACGAGCAGTACTTC. The chain has TRBV4-3 and TRBJ2-7; 8 bases map to TRBD2. Germline CDR1 is LGHNA and CDR2 is YSLEER. This CDR3 has 16 amino acids. V shed 4 bases and J 4 bases; nucleotides not matched to a gene: 12.